These 5 T cell receptor beta chains share one sample of origin, sequenced in a study of technical replicates of blood from a few donors. Using immunoSEQ multiplex PCR, the repertoire was profiled, and TCRdb retains in-frame clones only, with some absent. The sample carries 12,000 or so clones, about 91% recorded once. Sequencing input: PBMCs. The receptors stem from a human donor in good health.

This sequence joins TRBV6-1 and TRBJ2-7; D is possibly TRBD1 (6 bases). Germline lookup yields CDR1 MNHNS and CDR2 SASEGT. The V end was cut by 3 bases, the J end by 5 bases, with 11 bases between. The CDR3 loop spans 13 amino acids. The chain's CDR3 is CASSDQQGNEQYF. The CDR3 DNA sequence: TGTGCCAGCAGTGACCAACAGGGTAACGAGCAGTACTTC.

The CDR3 sequence: CASSSAGREGSNYGYTF. The CDR3 DNA reads TGTGCCAGCAGTTCAGCAGGCAGGGAAGGGTCTAACTATGGCTACACCTTC. V and J are TRBV28 and TRBJ1-2; D is perhaps TRBD1 (5 bases). V lost 4 bases and J 0 bases, leaving 18 bases between the germline ends. CDR3 length: 17 amino acids. Per germline, CDR1 MDHEN and CDR2 SYDVKM.

The chain employs TRBV25-1 and TRBJ2-3; possibly TRBD2 for D (5 bases). CDR3 size: 15 residues. The V end lost 6 bases, the J end lost 4 bases, and 17 bases lay between the germline ends. CDR1 is MGHDK, CDR2 SYGVNS, per germline. In DNA form, the CDR3 reads TGTGCCAGCAGCCAACCGGGATCGGAGGCAGATACGCAGTATTTT. Translation gives CASSQPGSEADTQYF.

This clone was observed a handful of times. The chain has TRBV18 and TRBJ1-5; no clear D gene. The CDR3 sequence is 13 residues long. V was trimmed by 5 bases and J by 9 bases, leaving 14 bases between them. Germline V gene data show CDR1 as KGHSH and CDR2 as LQKENI. The CDR3 region has the DNA TGTGCCAGCTCAGCTACCCCACAGCTGCCCCAGCATTTT. Translation gives CASSATPQLPQHF.

A single count supports this clone. The rearrangement joins TRBV19 to TRBJ1-5, with D unclear. CDR3 length: 13 amino acids. Germline CDR1 LNHDA, CDR2 SQIVND (reference sequence). V was clipped by 4 bases and J by 4 bases, with 8 bases between them. The CDR3 sequence: CASSTQRNQPQHF. The CDR3 DNA reads TGTGCCAGTAGTACCCAGAGGAATCAGCCCCAGCATTTT.